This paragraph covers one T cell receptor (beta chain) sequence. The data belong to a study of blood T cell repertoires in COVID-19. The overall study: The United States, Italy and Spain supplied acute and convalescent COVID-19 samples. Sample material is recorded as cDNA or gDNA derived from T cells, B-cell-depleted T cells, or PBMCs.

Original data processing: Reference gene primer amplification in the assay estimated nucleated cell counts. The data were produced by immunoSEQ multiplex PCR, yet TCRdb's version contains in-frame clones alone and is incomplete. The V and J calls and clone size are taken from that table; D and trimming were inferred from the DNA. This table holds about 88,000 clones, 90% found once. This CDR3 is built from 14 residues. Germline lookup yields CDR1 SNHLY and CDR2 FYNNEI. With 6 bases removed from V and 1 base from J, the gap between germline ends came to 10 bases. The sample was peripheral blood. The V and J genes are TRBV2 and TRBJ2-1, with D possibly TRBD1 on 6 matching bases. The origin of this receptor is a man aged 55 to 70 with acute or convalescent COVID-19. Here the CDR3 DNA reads TGTGCCAGCAGGAAGGACAGTTCCTACAATGAGCAGTTCTTC. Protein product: CASRKDSSYNEQFF.